This TCR beta chain was recovered during a study of beta chain features in type 1 diabetes. Expressed TCRB transcripts were sequenced, since all the RNA that had been isolated was reverse transcribed. Data came from immunoSEQ multiplex PCR; TCRdb stores just in-frame clones and leaves some out. Among around 340,000 clones listed, around 7.6% were seen once. V was pared by 3 bases and J by 2 bases, with 9 bases between. CDR3 length equals 14 residues. Per the germline V gene, CDR1 is SEHNR and CDR2 is FQNEAQ (reference sequence). Post-sort purity exceeded 98% for all sorted populations. The sequence was collected from a woman between 18 and 29 years old in good health. The chain uses TRBV7-9 and TRBJ2-3; D is unclear. The specimen sequenced was central memory CD4+ T cells from blood. The DNA of the CDR3 is TGTGCCAGCAGCTTGAGTGTCGACACAGATACGCAGTATTTT. Protein product: CASSLSVDTDTQYF.